The 32 T cell receptor beta chains presented below share a single source sample, sequenced in a study of glioma-infiltrating T cells after dendritic cell vaccination. Here immunoSEQ multiplex PCR was the method, and the copy in TCRdb shows in-frame clones only, minus some. The table lists roughly 85,000 clones, roughly 85% of them singletons, with about 9.3% in the top ten. The time point: after dendritic cell vaccination, including at tumor progression/relapse. Sequencing was performed on blood, taken after dendritic cell vaccination. The receptors shown here come from a human donor with glioblastoma.

V is TRBV5-6 and J is TRBJ1-4; TRBD1 matches 9 bases. The germline CDR1 and CDR2 sequences are SGHDT and YYEEEE. Trimming removed 0 bases from V and 8 bases from J; junction bases left unmatched: 14. This CDR3 region has 18 residues. The CDR3 region is CASSLGTPGQGSWEKLFF. The DNA for the CDR3 is TGTGCCAGCAGCTTGGGTACTCCGGGACAGGGATCTTGGGAAAAACTGTTTTTT.

J is TRBJ1-1 and V is TRBV6-5; 9 nucleotides align to TRBD1. The CDR3 consists of 16 residues. The junction had 6 bases not matched to a gene; V was cut back by 2 bases and J by 2 bases. Per the germline V gene, CDR1 is MNHEY and CDR2 is SVGAGI. CDR3 nucleotides: TGTGCCAGCAGTTACCTGACAGGGGGTTTTAACACTGAAGCTTTCTTT. The encoded protein is CASSYLTGGFNTEAFF.

The V gene is TRBV25-1, the J gene TRBJ2-1; maybe TRBD2 (5 bases). The CDR3 consists of 11 residues. V was clipped by 7 bases and J by 10 bases, with 11 bases between them. Germline-derived CDR1 and CDR2 are MGHDK and SYGVNS. CDR3 amino acids: CASTRRLEQFF. The CDR3 nucleotides are TGTGCCAGCACCCGACGACTAGAGCAGTTCTTC.

The chain couples TRBV20-1 to TRBJ1-2, with D unclear. Trimming pared 5 bases from V and 4 bases from J, leaving 8 bases between. The CDR3 extends over 11 amino acids. CDR1 is DFQATT, CDR2 SNEGSKA, per germline (reference sequence). CDR3 in amino acids: CSASPSYGYTF. The CDR3 DNA follows: TGCAGTGCTTCGCCCAGCTATGGCTACACCTTC.

This clone was detected once. The chain is built from TRBV5-4 and TRBJ1-1, with D unresolved. Trimming took off 6 bases at V and 1 base at J, with 13 bases between the two ends. Germline CDR1 SGHNT, CDR2 YYREEE (reference sequence). This CDR3 is built from 14 residues. CDR3 sequence (DNA): TGTGCCAGCATCACAGATTCCGCGAACACTGAAGCTTTCTTT. Amino acid sequence: CASITDSANTEAFF. The whole variable domain, filled in from reference TRBV5-4 and TRBJ1-1, reads ETGVTQSPTHLIKTRGQQVTLRCSSQSGHNTVSWYQQALGQGPQFIFQYYREEENGRGNFPPRFSGLQFPNYSSELNVNALELDDSALYLCASITDSANTEAFFGQGTRLTVV.

The V and J genes are TRBV6-1 and TRBJ2-1; TRBD2 agrees at 9 bases. Unmatched junction bases numbered 6, after V lost 6 bases and J lost 3 bases. The CDR3 contains 15 residues. Germline assignment: CDR1 MNHNS and CDR2 SASEGT. The CDR3 DNA follows: TGTGCCAGCAGGTTTAGCGGGGGAGACTACAATGAGCAGTTCTTC. Translated: CASRFSGGDYNEQFF.

The chain carries TRBV5-1 and TRBJ2-5; TRBD2 is a possible D gene (6 bases). TRBJ2-7 matches the DNA end more closely, so the J call is doubtful. Per germline, CDR1 SGHRS and CDR2 YFSETQ. The CDR3 extends over 14 amino acids. DNA of the CDR3: TGCGCCAGCCGGGGATTTAGCGGAAGCTACGAGCAGTACTTC. Translated: CASRGFSGSYEQYF.

This rearrangement joins TRBV2 to TRBJ1-6; D might be TRBD1 (6 bases). This CDR3 is built from 16 residues. Trimming stripped 6 bases from V and 9 bases from J, with 21 bases between. Germline V gene sequence: CDR1 SNHLY, CDR2 FYNNEI. DNA of the CDR3: TGTGCCAGCAGGGGTGGACAGATGATGGGAATTTCACCCCTCCACTTT. It is translated as CASRGGQMMGISPLHF. The whole variable domain, filled in from reference TRBV2 and TRBJ1-6, reads EPEVTQTPSHQVTQMGQEVILRCVPISNHLYFYWYRQILGQKVEFLVSFYNNEISEKSEIFDDQFSVERPDGSNFTLKIRSTKLEDSAMYFCASRGGQMMGISPLHFGNGTRLTVT.

The genes are TRBV28 and TRBJ1-1; no clear D. The ends were cut back, 5 bases at V and 0 bases at J, with 13 bases in the middle. Germline V gene lookup returns CDR1 MDHEN and CDR2 SYDVKM. This CDR3 comprises 15 residues. The CDR3 loop reads CASSDLDTVNTEAFF. Here the CDR3 DNA reads TGTGCCAGCAGTGACCTCGACACGGTGAACACTGAAGCTTTCTTT.

This chain uses TRBV7-8 with TRBJ2-7, with 10 nucleotides matching TRBD1. The CDR3 is made up of 16 amino acids. In germline, CDR1 is SGHVS, CDR2 FQNEAQ. Germline trimming cut 1 base from V and 2 bases from J; bases unmatched to any gene: 5. The CDR3 DNA is TGTGCCAGCAGCTTAGAATCCGGACAGGGGGCCTACGAGCAGTACTTC. It encodes CASSLESGQGAYEQYF.

The V call is TRBV7-6, the J call TRBJ1-6; 11 bases match TRBD1. The CDR3 has 15 residues. V trimming: 0 bases; J trimming: 10 bases; junction bases outside the gene matches: 2. CDR1 is SGHVS and CDR2 is FNYEAQ in the germline V gene. CDR3 loop: CASSLAGTGGSPLHF. CDR3 nucleotides: TGTGCCAGCAGCTTAGCCGGGACAGGGGGGTCACCCCTCCACTTT.

The V gene is TRBV7-9, the J gene TRBJ2-5, with TRBD1 matching over 8 bases. CDR3 length equals 13 residues. Germline V lookup: CDR1 SEHNR, CDR2 FQNEAQ (reference sequence). V was pared by 5 bases and J by 5 bases, with 4 bases of the junction left unmatched. The CDR3 spells CASSGQGGETQYF. CDR3 nucleotide sequence: TGTGCCAGCAGCGGACAGGGCGGGGAGACCCAGTACTTC.

The J gene is TRBJ2-7, the V gene TRBV27; D uncertain. This CDR3 region has 15 residues. Trimming removed 0 bases at V and 2 bases at J, with 11 bases between. Germline loops: CDR1 MNHEY, CDR2 SMNVEV (reference sequence). As DNA, the CDR3 is TGTGCCAGCAGTTTATCAATAAATAGAGCCTACGAGCAGTACTTC. Residues: CASSLSINRAYEQYF.

This clone was detected once. The chain uses TRBV27 and TRBJ2-3; TRBD2 aligns across 7 bases. Germline V CDR1 and CDR2: MNHEY, SMNVEV (reference sequence). The ends lost 0 bases at V and 2 bases at J; junction bases unmatched: 8. The CDR3 has 17 residues. The CDR3 coding sequence is TGTGCCAGCAGTTTATCACTGGCTAGCGGCTCCACAGATACGCAGTATTTT. Translated: CASSLSLASGSTDTQYF.

The sample holds one count of this clone. The genes are TRBV29-1 and TRBJ1-4; TRBD1 might be the D (6 bases). Germline-derived CDR1 and CDR2 are SQVTM and ANQGSEA. The CDR3 sequence is 13 residues long. V lost 6 bases to trimming and J lost 6 bases, with 14 bases between them. The CDR3 spells CSVPGDGYEKLFF. The CDR3 coding sequence is TGCAGCGTCCCAGGGGATGGGTATGAAAAACTGTTTTTT.

The chain combines TRBV28 with TRBJ1-1; TRBD1 matches at 10 bases. CDR1 MDHEN and CDR2 SYDVKM come from the germline V gene. The CDR3 length is 16 residues. The J segment lost 2 bases and the V segment lost 3 bases, leaving 6 bases of the junction unmatched. The CDR3, as DNA: TGTGCCAGCAGTTTGGGTGGGACAGGGGTAAACACTGAAGCTTTCTTT. This sequence encodes CASSLGGTGVNTEAFF.

The chain uses TRBV9 and TRBJ2-2, with D maybe TRBD2 (5 bases). CDR3 length equals 15 residues. Looked up from germline, CDR1 is SGDLS and CDR2 is YYNGEE. V shed 2 bases and J shed 1 base, with 9 bases lying between them. The CDR3 DNA reads as TGTGCCAGCAGCGTCACCGGGATGAACACCGGGGAGCTGTTTTTT. The encoded protein is CASSVTGMNTGELFF.

This chain uses TRBV5-1 with TRBJ2-1, with a weak D call TRBD2 (7 bases). The CDR3 is 15 amino acids. V shed 2 bases and J shed 8 bases, with 17 bases lying between them. Germline V CDR1 and CDR2: SGHRS, YFSETQ. The CDR3 DNA follows: TGCGCCAGCAGCTTTATAGGGGGGACTACGTATGAGCAGTTCTTC. Amino acid sequence: CASSFIGGTTYEQFF.

V is TRBV15 and J is TRBJ1-4; a possible D gene is TRBD1 (5 bases). The CDR3 is 15 residues long. V dropped 0 bases and J dropped 2 bases, with 7 bases sitting between them. Germline V lookup: CDR1 LNHNV, CDR2 YYDKDF (reference sequence). CDR3 sequence (DNA): TGTGCCACCAGCAGAGATGGGGCCACTAATGAAAAACTGTTTTTT. Its protein product is CATSRDGATNEKLFF.

CDR3 residues: CASSRTGTGSGELFF. CDR3 sequence (DNA): TGTGCCAGCAGTAGGACCGGGACAGGTTCCGGGGAGCTGTTTTTT. The V call is TRBV28, the J call TRBJ2-2, with 8 bases lining up with TRBD1. Germline V gene lookup returns CDR1 MDHEN and CDR2 SYDVKM. The CDR3 runs 15 residues. The junction had 8 bases not matched to a gene; V was cut back by 5 bases and J by 6 bases.

The V gene is TRBV14, the J gene TRBJ2-3, with D unclear. This CDR3 region has 16 residues. Germline V gives CDR1 SGHDN, CDR2 FVKESK. Trimming took 1 base from V and 0 from J, leaving 11 bases between them. The CDR3 coding sequence is TGTGCCAGCAGCCAAGGACTGCAGCCTAGCACAGATACGCAGTATTTT. Encoded protein: CASSQGLQPSTDTQYF.

The chain is built from TRBV28 and TRBJ1-1; D call uncertain. Trimming cost V 5 bases and J 0 bases, with 13 bases left between them. This CDR3 comprises 15 residues. Germline CDR1 is MDHEN and CDR2 is SYDVKM. Here the CDR3 DNA reads TGTGCCAGCAGTCCCCCGAGGGCGATGAACACTGAAGCTTTCTTT. Residues: CASSPPRAMNTEAFF.

This sequence joins TRBV28 and TRBJ2-4, with D possibly matching TRBD1 (5 bases). Germline V gives CDR1 MDHEN, CDR2 SYDVKM. The V and J ends lost 8 bases and 1 base respectively, with 6 bases between them. This CDR3 has 12 amino acids. CDR3 sequence reads: CASGAAKNIQYF. CDR3 DNA sequence: TGTGCCAGCGGGGCGGCCAAAAACATTCAGTACTTC.

The genes are TRBV9 and TRBJ2-1; 11 positions agree with TRBD2. The V and J ends lost 2 bases and 7 bases, in that order; junction bases with no gene match: 11. CDR3 length: 17 amino acids. Germline V gene data show CDR1 as SGDLS and CDR2 as YYNGEE. Written as DNA, the CDR3 is TGTGCCAGCAGCGTTGCCCCGCTAGCGGGGGGCATTAATGAGCAGTTCTTC. Translating it yields CASSVAPLAGGINEQFF.

This chain connects TRBV6-5 to TRBJ1-2; 7 bases match TRBD1. This CDR3 spans 15 amino acids. Germline CDR1 and CDR2: MNHEY and SVGAGI. Trimming at V came to 8 bases and at J to 5 bases, leaving 14 bases not matched to a gene. For the CDR3, the DNA is TGTGCCAGCTTATGGACAGGCGAAGAGGGGTATGGCTACACCTTC. Protein product: CASLWTGEEGYGYTF.

J is TRBJ1-3 and V is TRBV27, with D unclear. The germline V gene encodes CDR1 MNHEY and CDR2 SMNVEV (reference sequence). The CDR3 loop spans 13 amino acids. V was cut by 8 bases and J by 0 bases, with 8 bases left in between. The CDR3 region is CASGWSSGNTIYF. The CDR3 nucleotides read TGTGCCAGCGGTTGGAGCTCTGGAAACACCATATATTTT.

The chain carries TRBV2 and TRBJ2-1, with D possibly matching TRBD2 (5 bases). V dropped 1 base and J dropped 0 bases, with 7 bases sitting between them. Germline CDR1 reads SNHLY; CDR2 reads FYNNEI. This CDR3 region has 15 residues. CDR3 amino acids: CASSEVRVSYNEQFF. The DNA of the CDR3 is TGTGCCAGCAGTGAAGTGCGGGTCTCCTACAATGAGCAGTTCTTC.

The chain is built from TRBV7-7 and TRBJ1-4; D is ambiguous. Germline V CDR1 and CDR2: SSHAT, FNYEAQ (reference sequence). The CDR3 spans 13 residues. V lost 6 bases and J lost 10, with 15 bases in between. The CDR3 protein is CASRGFGSGKLFF. CDR3 bases: TGTGCCAGCAGAGGTTTCGGGAGTGGAAAACTGTTTTTT.

The rearrangement uses TRBV11-2 and TRBJ2-3; TRBD1 aligns across 9 bases. CDR1 is SGHAT and CDR2 is FQNNGV in the germline V gene. V gave up 5 bases and J gave up 4 bases; unmatched junction bases: 10. This CDR3 has 16 residues. This chain's CDR3 is CASSRTGQGMSDTQYF. The CDR3 DNA reads TGTGCCAGCAGCCGTACGGGACAGGGTATGTCAGATACGCAGTATTTT.

There are a few counts of this clone. The chain uses TRBV2 and TRBJ1-1, with TRBD1 matching 7 bases. Germline CDR1 SNHLY, CDR2 FYNNEI. The CDR3 has 14 amino acids. V lost 6 bases and J lost 1; bases outside the gene matches: 5. CDR3 DNA: TGTGCCAGCAGAACCGACAGGGCGAACACTGAAGCTTTCTTT. This sequence encodes CASRTDRANTEAFF.

This clone has more than one count but fewer than ten. The chain links TRBV6-1 to TRBJ2-7, with a weak D call TRBD1 (5 bases). CDR1 MNHNS and CDR2 SASEGT come from the germline V gene. This CDR3 has 13 residues. Trimming pared 3 bases from V and 3 bases from J, leaving 9 bases between. The DNA for the CDR3 is TGTGCCAGCAGTGAGGACATCGACTACGAGCAGTACTTC. This translates into CASSEDIDYEQYF.

The chain has TRBV5-1 and TRBJ1-3, with 7 bases identical to TRBD1. The germline gives CDR1 SGHRS, CDR2 YFSETQ. V shed 10 bases, J shed 4 bases, and the junction held 11 bases outside the gene matches. The CDR3 loop spans 14 amino acids. The CDR3 DNA reads TGCGCCGGCCGCGCCCGACAGGGCGGAAACACCATATATTTT. The encoded protein is CAGRARQGGNTIYF.